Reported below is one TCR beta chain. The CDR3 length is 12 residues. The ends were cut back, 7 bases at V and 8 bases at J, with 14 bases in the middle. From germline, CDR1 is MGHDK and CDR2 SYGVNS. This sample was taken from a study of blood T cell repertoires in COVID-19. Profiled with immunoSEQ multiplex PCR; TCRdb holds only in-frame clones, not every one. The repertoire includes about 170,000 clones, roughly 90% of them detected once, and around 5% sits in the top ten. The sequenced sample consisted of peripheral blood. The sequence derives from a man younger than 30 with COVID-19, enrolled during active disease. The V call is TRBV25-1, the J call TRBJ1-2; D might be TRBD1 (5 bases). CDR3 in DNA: TGTGCCAGCATTGGAGGGGCGAAGGGCTACACCTTC. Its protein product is CASIGGAKGYTF.